The next 4 T cell receptor beta chains were all read from a single sample in a study of read filtering for tumor transcriptome and immune sequencing. Molecular barcoded adaptors covering alpha/delta and beta/gamma chains were used on 400 ng RNA. TCRdb re-derived calls from the reads in MiXCR, one entry per CDR3 protein. The table includes approximately 40,000 distinct CDR3 sequences, around 15% detected once. The sample comprised a population of CD138-negative cells sorted from bone marrow. These receptors were obtained from a donor aged 40 or older with multiple myeloma.

The sample holds many counts of this clonotype. The chain uses TRBV4-3 and TRBJ1-2; D is perhaps TRBD1 (5 bases). Germline values: CDR1 LGHNA, CDR2 YSLEER. The CDR3 contains 15 residues. Trimming took 0 bases from V and 6 from J, leaving 14 bases between them. The CDR3 DNA is TGCGCCAGCAGCCAAGATCTCCAGGGCACTAATGGCTACACCTTC. Translation: CASSQDLQGTNGYTF.

This clonotype was counted many times. This rearrangement joins TRBV5-5 to TRBJ2-7; 10 bases agree with TRBD1. The CDR3 is 15 residues long. Unmatched junction bases numbered 8, after V lost 4 bases and J lost 4 bases. From germline, CDR1 is SGHKS and CDR2 YYEKEE (reference sequence). CDR3 sequence reads: CASSTGQGDLYEQYF. The CDR3 DNA reads as TGTGCCAGCAGCACCGGACAGGGGGACCTGTACGAGCAGTACTTC. Combining the CDR3 with reference TRBV5-5 and TRBJ2-7 gives the whole variable domain DAGVTQSPTHLIKTRGQQVTLRCSPISGHKSVSWYQQVLGQGPQFIFQYYEKEERGRGNFPDRFSARQFPNYSSELNVNALLLGDSALYLCASSTGQGDLYEQYFGPGTRLTVT.

Many counts were recorded for this clonotype. The chain has TRBV7-9 and TRBJ2-2; tentatively, D is TRBD1 (6 bases). CDR3 length: 16 residues. Germline V CDR1 and CDR2: SEHNR, FQNEAQ (reference sequence). V lost 5 bases, J lost 4 bases, and 17 bases lay in between. CDR3 protein: CASSTLQGPLTGELFF. The CDR3 DNA reads as TGTGCCAGCAGCACACTACAGGGTCCCCTCACCGGGGAGCTGTTTTTT.

This clonotype appeared many times. The rearrangement uses TRBV7-2 and TRBJ1-1; D gene uncertain. From germline, CDR1 is SGHTA and CDR2 FQGNSA. This CDR3 comprises 14 residues. V gave up 5 bases and J gave up 3 bases, with 13 bases separating them. The CDR3 is CASSPRRVDTEAFF. As DNA, the CDR3 is TGTGCCAGCAGCCCAAGGAGGGTAGACACTGAAGCTTTCTTT.